This entry features one T cell receptor (beta chain) sequence. Data came from immunoSEQ multiplex PCR; TCRdb stores just in-frame clones and leaves some out. Among roughly 5,100 clones listed, approximately 66% were seen once. This sample was included in a study of OX40 agonist ivuxolimab in advanced cancers. Germline V gives CDR1 SGHTA, CDR2 FQGNSA. The CDR3 is made up of 14 amino acids. Trimming cost V 3 bases and J 5 bases; bases outside gene matches: 5. The rearrangement links TRBV7-2 to TRBJ2-7; 9 bases agree with TRBD1. The clonotype comes from an adult with an advanced solid tumor such as melanoma, head and neck, liver or kidney cancer. The sample in question was CD4+ or CD8+ T cells sorted from blood, obtained in a trial of the OX40 agonist ivuxolimab. The CDR3 spells CASSFRTGENEQYF. For the CDR3, the DNA is TGTGCCAGCAGCTTCCGGACAGGGGAAAACGAGCAGTACTTC.